This TCR beta chain was obtained from a study of beta chain features in type 1 diabetes. Study results and limitations: Researchers caution that PCR might favor shorter templates, equally among patients and controls. When cDNA is sequenced, cells with high TCR expression could be over-represented.

A remark on this clone: Its antigen remains unknown.

The V and J ends lost 3 bases and 5 bases respectively, with 19 bases between them. The CDR3 sequence is 16 residues long. Germline V gene data show CDR1 as SGDLS and CDR2 as YYNGEE. cDNA synthesis used the whole RNA isolate, giving expressed TCRB sequences. Profiling relied on immunoSEQ multiplex PCR, and the TCRdb table lists in-frame clones only, not all of them. In the table there are under 800,000 clones, 15% to 18% of which are singletons. This clonotype was sampled from a young man in good health. The chain uses TRBV9 and TRBJ2-3, with D unclear. The sequenced material came from naive CD4+ T cells from blood. The CDR3 region has the DNA TGTGCCAGCAGCGCCGGGCGTCTATCACGTGGAGATACGCAGTATTTT. Translating gives CASSAGRLSRGDTQYF.